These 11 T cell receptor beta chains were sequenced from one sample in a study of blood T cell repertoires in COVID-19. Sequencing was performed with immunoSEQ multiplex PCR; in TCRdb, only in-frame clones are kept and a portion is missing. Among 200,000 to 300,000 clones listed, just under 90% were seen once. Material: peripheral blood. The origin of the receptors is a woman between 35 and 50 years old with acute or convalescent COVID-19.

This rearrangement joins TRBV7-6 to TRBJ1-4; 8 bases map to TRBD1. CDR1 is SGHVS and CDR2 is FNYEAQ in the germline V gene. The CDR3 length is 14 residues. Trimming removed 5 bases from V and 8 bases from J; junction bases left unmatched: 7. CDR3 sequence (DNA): TGTGCCAGCAGCCTTGGACAGGGAGGGGAAAAACTGTTTTTT. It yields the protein CASSLGQGGEKLFF. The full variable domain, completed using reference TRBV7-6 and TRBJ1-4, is GAGVSQSPRYKVTKRGQDVALRCDPISGHVSLYWYRQALGQGPEFLTYFNYEAQQDKSGLPNDRFSAERPEGSISTLTIQRTEQRDSAMYRCASSLGQGGEKLFFGSGTQLSVL.

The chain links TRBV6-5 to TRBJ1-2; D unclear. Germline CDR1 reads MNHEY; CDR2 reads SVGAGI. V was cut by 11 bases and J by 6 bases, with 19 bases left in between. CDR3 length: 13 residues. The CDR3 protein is CACRSPGVHGYTF. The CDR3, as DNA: TGTGCCTGCCGTTCCCCCGGGGTCCATGGCTACACCTTC.

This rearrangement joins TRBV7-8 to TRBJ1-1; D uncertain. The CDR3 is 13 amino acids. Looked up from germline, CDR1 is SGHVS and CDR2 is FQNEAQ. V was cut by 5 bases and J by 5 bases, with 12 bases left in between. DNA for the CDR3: TGTGCCAGCAGCCAAAGAACGGGTACTGAAGCTTTCTTT. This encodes CASSQRTGTEAFF.

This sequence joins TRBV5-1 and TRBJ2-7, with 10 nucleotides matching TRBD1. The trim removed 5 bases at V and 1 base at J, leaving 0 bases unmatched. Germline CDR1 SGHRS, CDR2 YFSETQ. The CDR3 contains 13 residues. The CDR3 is CASRGQGSYEQYV. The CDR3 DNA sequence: TGCGCCAGCAGGGGACAGGGGTCCTACGAGCAGTACGTC.

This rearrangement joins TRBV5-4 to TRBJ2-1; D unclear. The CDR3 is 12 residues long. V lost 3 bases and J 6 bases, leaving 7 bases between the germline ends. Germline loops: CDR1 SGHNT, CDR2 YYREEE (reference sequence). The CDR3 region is CASSWQANEQFF. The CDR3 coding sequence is TGTGCCAGCAGCTGGCAGGCCAATGAGCAGTTCTTC.

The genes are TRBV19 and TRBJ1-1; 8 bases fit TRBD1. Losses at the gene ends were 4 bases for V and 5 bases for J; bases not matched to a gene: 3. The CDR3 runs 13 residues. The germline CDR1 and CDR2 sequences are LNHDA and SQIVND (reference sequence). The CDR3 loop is CASSTRTGTEAFF. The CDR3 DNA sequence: TGTGCCAGTAGTACACGGACAGGGACTGAAGCTTTCTTT.

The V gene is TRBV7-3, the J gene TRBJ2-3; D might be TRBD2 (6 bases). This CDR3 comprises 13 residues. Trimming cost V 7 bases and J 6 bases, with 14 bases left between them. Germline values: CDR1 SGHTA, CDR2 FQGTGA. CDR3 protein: CASTIGGVDTQYF. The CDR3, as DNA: TGTGCCAGCACAATCGGAGGGGTGGATACGCAGTATTTT. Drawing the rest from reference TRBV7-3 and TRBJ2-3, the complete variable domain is GAGVSQTPSNKVTEKGKYVELRCDPISGHTALYWYRQSLGQGPEFLIYFQGTGAADDSGLPNDRFFAVRPEGSVSTLKIQRTERGDSAVYLCASTIGGVDTQYFGPGTRLTVL.

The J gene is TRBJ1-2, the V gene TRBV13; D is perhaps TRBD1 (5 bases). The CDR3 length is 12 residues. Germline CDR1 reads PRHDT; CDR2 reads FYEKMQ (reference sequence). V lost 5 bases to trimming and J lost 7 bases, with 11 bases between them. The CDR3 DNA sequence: TGTGCCAGCAGCCAGGGAAGGAGTGGCTACACCTTC. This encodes CASSQGRSGYTF.

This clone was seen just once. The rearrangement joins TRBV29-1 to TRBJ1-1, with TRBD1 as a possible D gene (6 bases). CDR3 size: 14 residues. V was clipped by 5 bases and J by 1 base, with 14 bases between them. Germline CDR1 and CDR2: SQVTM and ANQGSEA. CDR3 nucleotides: TGCAGCGTTCGGGGGGGGACAAGGAACACTGAAGCTTTCTTT. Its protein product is CSVRGGTRNTEAFF.

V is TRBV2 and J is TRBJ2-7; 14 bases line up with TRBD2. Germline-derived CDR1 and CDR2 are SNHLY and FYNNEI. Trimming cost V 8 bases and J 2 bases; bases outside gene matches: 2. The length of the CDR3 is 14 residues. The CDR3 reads CASEGLAGAYEQYV. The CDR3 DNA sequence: TGTGCCAGCGAGGGACTAGCGGGGGCCTACGAGCAGTACGTC.

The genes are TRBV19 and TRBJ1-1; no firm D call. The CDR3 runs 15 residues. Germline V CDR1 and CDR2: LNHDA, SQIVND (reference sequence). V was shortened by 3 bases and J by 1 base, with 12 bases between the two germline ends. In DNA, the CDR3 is TGTGCCAGTAGTATCACATCACAGTCGAACACTGAAGCTTTCTTT. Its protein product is CASSITSQSNTEAFF.